This TCR beta chain was recorded in a study of control samples from healthy donors and cancer patients. Clones were read by immunoSEQ multiplex PCR, and TCRdb kept only the in-frame ones, dropping some. The table includes 100,000 to 150,000 clones, about nine tenths detected once. Sequenced material: blood. This TCR derives from a man in his forties in good health.

The CDR3 spells CASTNILRDRGGYTF. The CDR3 region has the DNA TGTGCCAGTACCAATATTCTCCGGGACAGGGGAGGCTACACCTTC. This chain links TRBV19 with TRBJ1-2; 10 bases align to TRBD1. Germline loops: CDR1 LNHDA, CDR2 SQIVND (reference sequence). The trim removed 7 bases at V and 8 bases at J, leaving 13 bases unmatched. CDR3 size: 15 residues.